This record looks at one T cell receptor (beta chain) sequence and its context. Its antigen is currently unknown. In blood CD8+ and CD4+ T cells, TCR beta underwent sequencing. The source of the sample is a study of CD8 T cells in Susac syndrome. Findings and limits, study-wide: The study recognized that the number of individuals in its TCR sequencing and HLA analysis was relatively small.

The CDR3 is made up of 14 amino acids. CDR1 DFQATT and CDR2 SNEGSKA come from the germline V gene (reference sequence). Trimming took 6 bases from V and 4 from J, leaving 15 bases between them. A quantity of roughly 0.5 to 1 ug RNA underwent reverse transcription using random hexamers. Amplification of TCR beta CDR3 by immunoSEQ multiplex PCR spanned 54 Vbeta and 13 Jbeta. In TCRdb, the immunoSEQ multiplex PCR reads were re-called with MiXCR into one record per CDR3 protein. The sample carries about 70,000 distinct CDR3 sequences, roughly 95% recorded once. The chain couples TRBV20-1 to TRBJ2-2, with TRBD1 as a possible D gene (6 bases). The sequence came from a human donor with multiple sclerosis. Sequencing was carried out using CD4+ T cells from PBMCs. This chain's CDR3 is CSASRTEGTGELFF. Written as DNA, the CDR3 is TGCAGTGCCTCCAGGACAGAAGGCACCGGGGAGCTGTTTTTT.